This T cell receptor beta chain derives from a study of blood T cell repertoires in COVID-19. The CDR3 has 14 residues. Germline lookup yields CDR1 MNHEY and CDR2 SMNVEV (reference sequence). Trimming shortened V by 3 bases and J by 0 bases, and 6 bases separated the two germline ends. Seattle patients were enrolled during active infection and followed longitudinally. In the source study's methods: Reference gene primer amplification in the assay estimated nucleated cell counts. Data came from immunoSEQ multiplex PCR; TCRdb stores just in-frame clones and leaves some out. D and trimming come from the DNA, and the V and J calls and clone size come from that table. The sample includes 200,000 to 250,000 clones, approximately 90% of them seen just once.

V usage is TRBV27 and J usage is TRBJ1-5; D not resolved. Input material: peripheral blood. This receptor was identified in a man aged 25-45 years with COVID-19, enrolled during active disease. The CDR3 region is CASSFSHSNQPQHF. The CDR3 DNA follows: TGTGCCAGCAGTTTCAGTCATAGCAATCAGCCCCAGCATTTT.